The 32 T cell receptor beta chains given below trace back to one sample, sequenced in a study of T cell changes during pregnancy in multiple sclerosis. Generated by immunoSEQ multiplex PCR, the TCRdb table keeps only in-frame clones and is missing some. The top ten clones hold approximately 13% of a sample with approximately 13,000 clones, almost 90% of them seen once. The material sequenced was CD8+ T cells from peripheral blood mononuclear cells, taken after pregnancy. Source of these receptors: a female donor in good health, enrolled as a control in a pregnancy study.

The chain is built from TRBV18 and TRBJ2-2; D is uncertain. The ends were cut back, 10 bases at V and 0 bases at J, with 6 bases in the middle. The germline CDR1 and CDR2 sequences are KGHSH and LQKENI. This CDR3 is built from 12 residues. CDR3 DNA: TGTGCCACGGCGGCGAACACCGGGGAGCTGTTTTTT. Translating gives CATAANTGELFF.

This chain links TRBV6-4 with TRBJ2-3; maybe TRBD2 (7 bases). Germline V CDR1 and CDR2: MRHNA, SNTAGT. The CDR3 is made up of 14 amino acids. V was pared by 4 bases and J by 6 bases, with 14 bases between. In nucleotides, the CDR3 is TGTGCCAGCAGTGGTCGGGCGGGGGCGGATACGCAGTATTTT. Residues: CASSGRAGADTQYF.

CDR3 protein: CASSLVGTGVYEQYF. DNA of the CDR3: TGTGCCAGCAGCTTAGTTGGGACAGGGGTCTACGAGCAGTACTTC. The chain recombines TRBV7-6 with TRBJ2-7, with 10 nucleotides matching TRBD1. J was trimmed by 3 bases and V by 1 base; bases with no gene match: 3. CDR3 length: 15 residues. Germline-derived CDR1 and CDR2 are SGHVS and FNYEAQ. Full variable domain (rest looked up from reference TRBV7-6 and TRBJ2-7): GAGVSQSPRYKVTKRGQDVALRCDPISGHVSLYWYRQALGQGPEFLTYFNYEAQQDKSGLPNDRFSAERPEGSISTLTIQRTEQRDSAMYRCASSLVGTGVYEQYFGPGTRLTVT.

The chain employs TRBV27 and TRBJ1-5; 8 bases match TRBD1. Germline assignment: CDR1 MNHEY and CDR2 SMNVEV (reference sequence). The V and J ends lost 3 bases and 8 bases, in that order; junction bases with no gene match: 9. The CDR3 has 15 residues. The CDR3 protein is CASSFLRDRLEPQHF. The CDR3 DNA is TGTGCCAGCAGTTTCCTCCGGGACAGGCTTGAGCCCCAGCATTTT.

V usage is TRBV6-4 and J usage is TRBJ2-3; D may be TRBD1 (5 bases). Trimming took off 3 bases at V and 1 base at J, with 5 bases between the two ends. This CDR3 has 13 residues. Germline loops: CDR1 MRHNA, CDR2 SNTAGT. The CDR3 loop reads CASSEGGTDTQYF. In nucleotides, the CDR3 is TGTGCCAGCAGTGAAGGGGGCACAGATACGCAGTATTTT.

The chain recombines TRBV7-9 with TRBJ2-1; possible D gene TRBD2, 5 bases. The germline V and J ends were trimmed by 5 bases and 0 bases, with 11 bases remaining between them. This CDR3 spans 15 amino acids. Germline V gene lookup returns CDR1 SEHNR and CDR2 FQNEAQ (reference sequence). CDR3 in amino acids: CASSPRGSSYNEQFF. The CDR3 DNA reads TGTGCCAGCAGCCCCCGGGGAAGCTCCTACAATGAGCAGTTCTTC.

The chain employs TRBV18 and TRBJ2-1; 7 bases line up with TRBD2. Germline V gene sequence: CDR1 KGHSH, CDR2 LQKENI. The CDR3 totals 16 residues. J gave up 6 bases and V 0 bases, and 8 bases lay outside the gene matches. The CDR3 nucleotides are TGTGCCAGCTCACCACCGGTGACTAGCAGGAGCAATGAGCAGTTCTTC. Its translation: CASSPPVTSRSNEQFF.

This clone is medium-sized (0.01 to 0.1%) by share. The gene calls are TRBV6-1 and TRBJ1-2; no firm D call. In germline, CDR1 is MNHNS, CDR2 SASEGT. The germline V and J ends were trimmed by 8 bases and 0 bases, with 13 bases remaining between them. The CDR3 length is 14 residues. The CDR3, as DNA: TGTGCCAGCGGGGAGGGTACGGCTAACTATGGCTACACCTTC. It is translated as CASGEGTANYGYTF.

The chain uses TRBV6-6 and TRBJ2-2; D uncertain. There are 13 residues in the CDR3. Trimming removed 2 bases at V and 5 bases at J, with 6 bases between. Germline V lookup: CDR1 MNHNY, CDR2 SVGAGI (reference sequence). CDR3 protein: CASSYSITGELFF. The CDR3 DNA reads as TGTGCCAGCAGTTACAGCATAACCGGGGAGCTGTTTTTT.

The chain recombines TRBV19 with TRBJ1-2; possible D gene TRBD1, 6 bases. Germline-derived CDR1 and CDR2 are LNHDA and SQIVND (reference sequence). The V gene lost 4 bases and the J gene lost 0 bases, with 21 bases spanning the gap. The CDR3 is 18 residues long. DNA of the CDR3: TGTGCCAGTAGTACCCATCACTCAATGACAGGCCCTAACTATGGCTACACCTTC. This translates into CASSTHHSMTGPNYGYTF.

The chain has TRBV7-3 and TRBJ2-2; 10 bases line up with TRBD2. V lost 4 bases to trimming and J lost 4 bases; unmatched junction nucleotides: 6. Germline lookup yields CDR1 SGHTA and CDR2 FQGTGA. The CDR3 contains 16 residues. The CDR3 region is CASSSSSGSITGELFF. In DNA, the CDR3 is TGTGCCAGCAGCTCATCTAGCGGGAGTATCACCGGGGAGCTGTTTTTT.

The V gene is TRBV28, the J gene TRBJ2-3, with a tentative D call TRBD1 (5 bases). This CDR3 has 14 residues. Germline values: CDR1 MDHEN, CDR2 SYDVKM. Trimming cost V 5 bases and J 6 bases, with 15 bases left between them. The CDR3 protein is CASSPSQGADTQYF. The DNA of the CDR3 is TGTGCCAGCAGTCCCAGCCAGGGCGCGGATACGCAGTATTTT. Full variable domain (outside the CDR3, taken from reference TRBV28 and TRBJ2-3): DVKVTQSSRYLVKRTGEKVFLECVQDMDHENMFWYRQDPGLGLRLIYFSYDVKMKEKGDIPEGYSVSREKKERFSLILESASTNQTSMYLCASSPSQGADTQYFGPGTRLTVL.

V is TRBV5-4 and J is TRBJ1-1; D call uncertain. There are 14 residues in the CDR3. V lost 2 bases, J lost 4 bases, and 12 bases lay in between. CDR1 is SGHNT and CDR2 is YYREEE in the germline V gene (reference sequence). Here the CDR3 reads CASSLKQSGTEAFF. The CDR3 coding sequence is TGTGCCAGCAGCTTAAAACAGAGCGGCACTGAAGCTTTCTTT.

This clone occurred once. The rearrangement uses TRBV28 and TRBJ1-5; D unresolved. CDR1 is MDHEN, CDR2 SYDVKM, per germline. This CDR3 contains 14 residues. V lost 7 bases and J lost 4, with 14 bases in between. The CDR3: CASKPSGSNQPQHF. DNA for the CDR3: TGTGCCAGCAAACCCTCAGGTTCTAATCAGCCCCAGCATTTT.

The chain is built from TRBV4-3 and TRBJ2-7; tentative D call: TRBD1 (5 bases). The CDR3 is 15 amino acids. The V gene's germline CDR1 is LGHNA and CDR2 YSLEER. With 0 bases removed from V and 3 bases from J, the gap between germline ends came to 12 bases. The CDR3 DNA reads TGCGCCAGCAGCCAAGATTTGGGGCACCTCTACGAGCAGTACTTC. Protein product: CASSQDLGHLYEQYF.

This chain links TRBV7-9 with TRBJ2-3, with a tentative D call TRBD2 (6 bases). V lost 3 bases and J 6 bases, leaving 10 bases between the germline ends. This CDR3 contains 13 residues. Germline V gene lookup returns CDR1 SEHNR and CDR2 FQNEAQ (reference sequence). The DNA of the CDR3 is TGTGCCAGCAGCTTGGGGGAGGCCGATACGCAGTATTTT. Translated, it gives CASSLGEADTQYF.

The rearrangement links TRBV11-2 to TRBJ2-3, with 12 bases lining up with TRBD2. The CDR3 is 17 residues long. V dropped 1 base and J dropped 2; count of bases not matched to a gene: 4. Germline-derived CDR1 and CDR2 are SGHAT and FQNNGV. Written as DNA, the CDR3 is TGTGCCAGCAGCTTAGGGACTAGCGGGGTTTACACAGATACGCAGTATTTT. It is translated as CASSLGTSGVYTDTQYF.

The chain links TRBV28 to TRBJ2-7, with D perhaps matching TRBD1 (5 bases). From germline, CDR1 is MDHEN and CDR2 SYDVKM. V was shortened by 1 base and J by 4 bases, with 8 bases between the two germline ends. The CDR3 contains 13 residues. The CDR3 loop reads CASSLSRVYEQYF. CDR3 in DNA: TGTGCCAGCAGTTTATCCAGGGTTTACGAGCAGTACTTC.

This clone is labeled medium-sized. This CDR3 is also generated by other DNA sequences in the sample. CDR3 DNA: TGTGCCAGCAGTGACACTAGCGGCACAGATACGCAGTATTTT. It encodes CASSDTSGTDTQYF. The rearrangement uses TRBV6-4 and TRBJ2-3; 7 bases align to TRBD2. After removal of 2 bases from V and 1 base from J, the junction contained 0 bases not matched to a gene. This CDR3 spans 14 amino acids. Per the germline V gene, CDR1 is MRHNA and CDR2 is SNTAGT.

CDR3 DNA sequence: TGTGCCAGCACTCTACTTGCGGGCACAAATCAGCCCCAGCATTTT. Protein product: CASTLLAGTNQPQHF. The chain is built from TRBV28 and TRBJ1-5, with D unresolved. The CDR3 is made up of 15 amino acids. Germline loops: CDR1 MDHEN, CDR2 SYDVKM. Trimming cost V 7 bases and J 4 bases, with 17 bases left between them. Using reference TRBV28 and TRBJ1-5 for the parts outside the CDR3, the full variable domain is DVKVTQSSRYLVKRTGEKVFLECVQDMDHENMFWYRQDPGLGLRLIYFSYDVKMKEKGDIPEGYSVSREKKERFSLILESASTNQTSMYLCASTLLAGTNQPQHFGDGTRLSIL.

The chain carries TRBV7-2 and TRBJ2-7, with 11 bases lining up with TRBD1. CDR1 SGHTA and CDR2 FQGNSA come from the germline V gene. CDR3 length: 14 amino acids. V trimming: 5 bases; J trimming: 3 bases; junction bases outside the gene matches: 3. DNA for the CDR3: TGTGCCAGCAGCGGGGGGACAGGGGGCTACGAGCAGTACTTC. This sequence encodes CASSGGTGGYEQYF.

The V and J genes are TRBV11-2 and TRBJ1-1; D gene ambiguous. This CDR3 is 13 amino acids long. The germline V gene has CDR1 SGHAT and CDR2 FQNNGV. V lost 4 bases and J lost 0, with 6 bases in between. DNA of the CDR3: TGTGCCAGCAGCTCGACATTGAACACTGAAGCTTTCTTT. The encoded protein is CASSSTLNTEAFF. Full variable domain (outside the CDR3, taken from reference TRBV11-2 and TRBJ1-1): EAGVAQSPRYKIIEKRQSVAFWCNPISGHATLYWYQQILGQGPKLLIQFQNNGVVDDSQLPKDRFSAERLKGVDSTLKIQPAKLEDSAVYLCASSSTLNTEAFFGQGTRLTVV.

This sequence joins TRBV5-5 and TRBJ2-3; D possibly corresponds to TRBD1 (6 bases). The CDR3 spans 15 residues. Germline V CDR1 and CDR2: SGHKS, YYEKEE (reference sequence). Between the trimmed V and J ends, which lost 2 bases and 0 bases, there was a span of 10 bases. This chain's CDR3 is CASSLRQASTDTQYF. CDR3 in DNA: TGTGCCAGCAGCTTACGACAGGCTAGCACAGATACGCAGTATTTT. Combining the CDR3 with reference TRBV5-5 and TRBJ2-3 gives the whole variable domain DAGVTQSPTHLIKTRGQQVTLRCSPISGHKSVSWYQQVLGQGPQFIFQYYEKEERGRGNFPDRFSARQFPNYSSELNVNALLLGDSALYLCASSLRQASTDTQYFGPGTRLTVL.

This chain's CDR3 is CASCCSGTDTYNEQFF. Written as DNA, the CDR3 is TGTGCCAGCTGTTGTTCCGGGACAGATACTTACAATGAGCAGTTCTTC. The gene calls are TRBV28 and TRBJ2-1, with 7 bases matching TRBD1. The germline gives CDR1 MDHEN, CDR2 SYDVKM. The CDR3 length is 16 residues. Trimming removed 8 bases from V and 4 bases from J; junction bases left unmatched: 14.

The CDR3, as DNA: TGTGCCAGCAGCCGGACTAGCGGGATCGGAGAGACCCAGTACTTC. It yields the protein CASSRTSGIGETQYF. The chain carries TRBV27 and TRBJ2-5, with TRBD2 identical over 12 bases. J gave up 4 bases and V 6 bases, and 6 bases lay outside the gene matches. CDR3 length: 15 residues. Per germline, CDR1 MNHEY and CDR2 SMNVEV (reference sequence).

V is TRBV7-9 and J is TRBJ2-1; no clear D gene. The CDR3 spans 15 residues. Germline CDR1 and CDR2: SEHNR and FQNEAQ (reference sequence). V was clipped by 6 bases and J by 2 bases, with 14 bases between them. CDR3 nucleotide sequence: TGTGCCAGCAGTCAGCGAGACCCAACCTACAATGAGCAGTTCTTC. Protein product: CASSQRDPTYNEQFF.

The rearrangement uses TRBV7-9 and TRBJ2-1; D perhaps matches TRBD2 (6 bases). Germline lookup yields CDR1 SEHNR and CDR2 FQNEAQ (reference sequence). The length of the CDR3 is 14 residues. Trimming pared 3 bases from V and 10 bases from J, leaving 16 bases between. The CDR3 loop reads CASSFTTRLPEQFF. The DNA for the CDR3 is TGTGCCAGCAGCTTTACGACTAGGCTCCCCGAGCAGTTCTTC.

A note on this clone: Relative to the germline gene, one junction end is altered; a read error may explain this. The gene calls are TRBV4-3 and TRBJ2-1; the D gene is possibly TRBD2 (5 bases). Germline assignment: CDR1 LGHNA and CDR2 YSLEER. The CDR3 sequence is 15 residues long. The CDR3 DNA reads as TGCGCCAGCAGCCCCTACCAGGAGCCACGGGATGATCAGTTCTTC. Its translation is CASSPYQEPRDDQFF.

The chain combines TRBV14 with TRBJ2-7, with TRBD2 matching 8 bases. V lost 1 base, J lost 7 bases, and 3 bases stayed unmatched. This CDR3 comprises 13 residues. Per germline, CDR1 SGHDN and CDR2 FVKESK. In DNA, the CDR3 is TGTGCCAGCAGCCAAGCGGGAGGGCTTGAGCAGTACTTC. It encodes CASSQAGGLEQYF.

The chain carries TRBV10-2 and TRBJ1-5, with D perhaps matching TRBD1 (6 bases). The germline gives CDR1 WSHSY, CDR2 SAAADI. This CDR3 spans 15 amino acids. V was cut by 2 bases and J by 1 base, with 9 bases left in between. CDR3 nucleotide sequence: TGCGCCAGCAGTGAGCTCAGGGGAAGCAATCAGCCCCAGCATTTT. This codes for CASSELRGSNQPQHF.

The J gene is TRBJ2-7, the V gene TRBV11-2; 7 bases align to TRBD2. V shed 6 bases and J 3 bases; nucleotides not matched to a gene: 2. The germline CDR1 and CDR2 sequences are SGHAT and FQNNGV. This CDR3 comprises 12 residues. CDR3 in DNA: TGTGCCAGCAGGGGAGGGGACTACGAGCAGTACTTC. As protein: CASRGGDYEQYF.

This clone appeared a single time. CDR3 residues: CASSLDRENIQYF. The CDR3 nucleotides read TGTGCCAGCAGCTTGGACAGGGAAAACATTCAGTACTTC. The V call is TRBV5-4, the J call TRBJ2-4; possibly TRBD1 for D (6 bases). Trimming shortened V by 0 bases and J by 5 bases, and 6 bases separated the two germline ends. The CDR3 runs 13 residues. Per the germline V gene, CDR1 is SGHNT and CDR2 is YYREEE (reference sequence). Full variable domain (outside the CDR3, taken from reference TRBV5-4 and TRBJ2-4): ETGVTQSPTHLIKTRGQQVTLRCSSQSGHNTVSWYQQALGQGPQFIFQYYREEENGRGNFPPRFSGLQFPNYSSELNVNALELDDSALYLCASSLDRENIQYFGAGTRLSVL.